The source of this T cell receptor beta chain is a study of beta chain features in type 1 diabetes. Investigators reverse transcribed all isolated RNA, so they sequenced expressed TCRB transcripts. Produced via immunoSEQ multiplex PCR; TCRdb's table is partial and in-frame only. Of under 200,000 clones in the sample, about a tenth are singletons; the top ten hold more than 0.4%. Germline V gives CDR1 SGHDT, CDR2 YYEEEE. The CDR3 spans 14 residues. Between the trimmed V and J ends, which lost 5 bases and 4 bases, there was a span of 15 bases. Regarding the study as a whole: The VDJ junctions of type 1 diabetes patients carried fewer insertions and more deletions. Comparison showed that naive, central memory and Treg TCRB repertoires appeared more similar among patients than among healthy donors. TCRB CDR3 length was moderately but significantly reduced in all four CD4+ subsets of Type 1 diabetes patients.

With respect to this clone: What it binds is not known.

The TCR sequence derives from a man younger than 40 with type 1 diabetes. The sequenced material came from central memory CD4+ T cells from blood. The rearrangement uses TRBV5-6 and TRBJ1-2, with D unresolved. CDR3: CASSLTPTPYGYTF. The CDR3 DNA follows: TGTGCCAGCAGTTTAACACCAACGCCCTATGGCTACACCTTC.